One sample yielded the 29 T cell receptor beta chains listed below, sequenced in a study of PD-1 blockade in mismatch repair-deficient tumors. TCRdb's copy holds only in-frame clones and misses some; the assay was immunoSEQ multiplex PCR. The table includes some 110,000 clones, 60% to 85% detected once. The sequencing here drew on peripheral blood, taken approximately 64 weeks after starting pembrolizumab. These receptors all come from an adult with mismatch repair-deficient cancer.

This clone was observed once. V usage is TRBV6-5 and J usage is TRBJ2-7; 7 bases match TRBD2. This CDR3 has 15 amino acids. The trim removed 6 bases at V and 0 bases at J, leaving 8 bases unmatched. Germline CDR1 and CDR2: MNHEY and SVGAGI. CDR3 DNA sequence: TGTGCCAGCAGATGGCTAGCGGAGTCCTCCTACGAGCAGTACTTC. Translation: CASRWLAESSYEQYF.

This clone was seen a handful of times. The chain has TRBV30 and TRBJ2-7, with D hard to call. Germline V gene sequence: CDR1 GTSNPN, CDR2 SVGIG (reference sequence). The CDR3 has 11 residues. Trimming took 0 bases from V and 7 from J, leaving 7 bases between them. CDR3: CAWSVGREQYF. As DNA, the CDR3 is TGTGCCTGGAGTGTTGGTAGGGAGCAGTACTTC.

The table lists this clone with a count of one. The V gene is TRBV10-3, the J gene TRBJ2-1; 10 bases agree with TRBD2. The CDR3 consists of 17 residues. V lost 2 bases and J lost 6; bases outside the gene matches: 10. Germline V gene lookup returns CDR1 ENHRY and CDR2 SYGVKD. For the CDR3, the DNA is TGTGCCATCAGTGAGGGTACCCTAGCGGGAGAAGGCAATGAGCAGTTCTTC. Its protein product is CAISEGTLAGEGNEQFF.

This chain connects TRBV28 to TRBJ2-5; no firm D call. Germline loops: CDR1 MDHEN, CDR2 SYDVKM. V lost 7 bases to trimming and J lost 2 bases, with 11 bases between them. The CDR3 runs to 13 residues. CDR3 DNA sequence: TGTGCCAGCAACCGCAGAGAGCAAGAGACCCAGTACTTC. Its protein product is CASNRREQETQYF.

V usage is TRBV7-2 and J usage is TRBJ2-5, with unresolved D. Between the trimmed V and J ends, which lost 5 bases and 4 bases, there was a span of 11 bases. This CDR3 has 13 amino acids. Germline CDR1 SGHTA, CDR2 FQGNSA. CDR3 coding DNA: TGTGCCAGCAGCGTGAGGTGGAGAGAGACCCAGTACTTC. Translated: CASSVRWRETQYF.

The chain combines TRBV29-1 with TRBJ2-7; 8 bases map to TRBD2. The CDR3 length is 17 residues. V was clipped by 1 base and J by 3 bases; unmatched bases: 14. Germline-derived CDR1 and CDR2 are SQVTM and ANQGSEA. The CDR3 region has the DNA TGCAGCGTTGAAGCGTTCTCCGGGACTAGAGGTTTCTACGAGCAGTACTTC. It encodes CSVEAFSGTRGFYEQYF.

The CDR3 region is CASSLSQGETQYF. CDR3 DNA sequence: TGTGCCAGCAGCTTAAGCCAGGGGGAGACCCAGTACTTC. V gene TRBV7-8 combines with J gene TRBJ2-5, with a tentative D call TRBD1 (6 bases). V lost 2 bases, J lost 5 bases, and 9 bases lay in between. Looked up from germline, CDR1 is SGHVS and CDR2 is FQNEAQ. The CDR3 is 13 amino acids.

The chain uses TRBV6-4 and TRBJ2-3; no clear D gene. The CDR3 contains 13 residues. Germline assignment: CDR1 MRHNA and CDR2 SNTAGT. The CDR3 bases are TGTGCATCCCCCGGGCCTAACACAGATACGCAGTATTTT. It specifies CASPGPNTDTQYF.

The CDR3 loop reads CASSQDGGSNQPQHF. CDR3 coding DNA: TGTGCCAGCAGCCAAGACGGGGGTAGCAATCAGCCCCAGCATTTT. The gene calls are TRBV4-2 and TRBJ1-5; a weak D match, TRBD1 (5 bases). Germline assignment: CDR1 LGHNA and CDR2 YNFKEQ. The CDR3 extends over 15 amino acids. Trimming took 0 bases from V and 0 from J, leaving 6 bases between them.

The V gene is TRBV9, the J gene TRBJ2-7; a weak D match, TRBD1 (5 bases). This CDR3 has 12 amino acids. Trimming took off 0 bases at V and 12 bases at J, with 13 bases between the two ends. Germline loops: CDR1 SGDLS, CDR2 YYNGEE. The CDR3 region is CASSVVDKEMYF. CDR3 nucleotides: TGTGCCAGCAGCGTAGTGGACAAAGAGATGTACTTC. Combining the CDR3 with reference TRBV9 and TRBJ2-7 gives the whole variable domain DSGVTQTPKHLITATGQRVTLRCSPRSGDLSVYWYQQSLDQGLQFLIQYYNGEERAKGNILERFSAQQFPDLHSELNLSSLELGDSALYFCASSVVDKEMYFGPGTRLTVT.

In DNA form, the CDR3 reads TGCGCCACAGGTCCCAACGAAAAACTGTTTTTT. The encoded protein is CATGPNEKLFF. The chain has TRBV4-1 and TRBJ1-4; D unclear. The germline V gene has CDR1 MGHRA and CDR2 YSYEKL. V gave up 10 bases and J gave up 8 bases, with 11 bases separating them. The CDR3 runs 11 residues.

The chain uses TRBV6-1 and TRBJ2-3; 13 bases are shared with TRBD2. The J segment lost 4 bases and the V segment lost 5 bases, leaving 3 bases of the junction unmatched. Germline lookup yields CDR1 MNHNS and CDR2 SASEGT. This CDR3 is built from 15 residues. CDR3 protein: CASSRTSGSPDTQYF. The CDR3 nucleotides read TGTGCCAGCAGTCGGACTAGCGGGAGCCCAGATACGCAGTATTTT.

This clone was picked up one time. J is TRBJ2-7 and V is TRBV4-1; TRBD2 is a possible D gene (6 bases). The V end was cut by 4 bases, the J end by 4 bases, with 14 bases between. Germline V gene data show CDR1 as MGHRA and CDR2 as YSYEKL. This CDR3 has 14 residues. CDR3 sequence (DNA): TGCGCCAGCAGCCCCGGGACTGGGGAGTACGAGCAGTACTTC. It encodes CASSPGTGEYEQYF.

The V and J genes are TRBV5-4 and TRBJ2-7; D gene unclear. Germline-derived CDR1 and CDR2 are SGHNT and YYREEE (reference sequence). The CDR3 totals 15 residues. V lost 1 base to trimming and J lost 4 bases, with 15 bases between them. CDR3 loop: CASSLSASPQYEQYF. The CDR3 DNA sequence: TGTGCCAGCAGCTTGTCGGCTAGTCCCCAGTACGAGCAGTACTTC. The variable domain in full, with the rest retrieved from reference TRBV5-4 and TRBJ2-7, is ETGVTQSPTHLIKTRGQQVTLRCSSQSGHNTVSWYQQALGQGPQFIFQYYREEENGRGNFPPRFSGLQFPNYSSELNVNALELDDSALYLCASSLSASPQYEQYFGPGTRLTVT.

This clone was counted a few times. This chain uses TRBV18 with TRBJ2-7, with 7 positions matching TRBD1. CDR3 length: 15 residues. Germline CDR1 is KGHSH and CDR2 is LQKENI. Trimming took 4 bases from V and 3 from J; bases not matched to a gene: 9. In DNA, the CDR3 is TGTGCCAGCTCACGAAACAGGGGTACGGACTACGAGCAGTACTTC. This gives the protein CASSRNRGTDYEQYF.

V gene TRBV11-2 combines with J gene TRBJ2-3; the D gene could be TRBD1 or TRBD2 (6 bases each). V shed 1 base and J shed 0 bases, with 14 bases lying between them. Germline-derived CDR1 and CDR2 are SGHAT and FQNNGV. CDR3 length: 17 amino acids. CDR3 coding DNA: TGTGCCAGCAGCTTAGGTATGGGGGGCCCTAGCACAGATACGCAGTATTTT. This codes for CASSLGMGGPSTDTQYF.

This clone has only one observation. V usage is TRBV27 and J usage is TRBJ1-2; D is ambiguous. CDR3 size: 13 residues. The germline V gene encodes CDR1 MNHEY and CDR2 SMNVEV (reference sequence). Trimming stripped 3 bases from V and 5 bases from J, with 10 bases between. This chain's CDR3 is CASSLGNRYGYTF. DNA of the CDR3: TGTGCCAGCAGTTTGGGCAACCGGTATGGCTACACCTTC.

This clone was seen a few times. The CDR3 DNA sequence: TGTGCCTGGAGTGTAAGAGGTGGAGGGCGGGGTGATGGCTACACCTTC. Translation: CAWSVRGGGRGDGYTF. The chain uses TRBV30 and TRBJ1-2, with D unresolved. Trimming stripped 0 bases from V and 6 bases from J, with 20 bases between. The CDR3 is 16 amino acids. The germline V gene has CDR1 GTSNPN and CDR2 SVGIG (reference sequence).

This sequence joins TRBV27 and TRBJ2-1, with 10 bases matching TRBD2. The germline V gene has CDR1 MNHEY and CDR2 SMNVEV (reference sequence). The junction had 3 bases not matched to a gene; V was cut back by 5 bases and J by 2 bases. The CDR3 length is 15 residues. CDR3 sequence (DNA): TGTGCCAGCAGTAGAACTAGCGGGGCCTACAATGAGCAGTTCTTC. It is translated as CASSRTSGAYNEQFF.

Only one count was recorded for this clone. V and J are TRBV7-9 and TRBJ1-4; 9 bases match TRBD1. The CDR3 extends over 14 amino acids. J lost 8 bases, V lost 5 bases, and 6 bases had no gene match. Germline assignment: CDR1 SEHNR and CDR2 FQNEAQ (reference sequence). Written as DNA, the CDR3 is TGTGCCAGCAGCCGGGACAGGGAAGAAGAAAAACTGTTTTTT. This gives the protein CASSRDREEEKLFF.

CDR3 bases: TGCGCCAGCAGCACCGTCGGGGTTACCACCGGGGAGCTGTTTTTT. Protein sequence: CASSTVGVTTGELFF. This chain uses TRBV5-1 with TRBJ2-2; D is possibly TRBD2 (5 bases). The ends were cut back, 4 bases at V and 4 bases at J, with 14 bases in the middle. The CDR3 extends over 15 amino acids. Germline lookup yields CDR1 SGHRS and CDR2 YFSETQ.

This rearrangement joins TRBV12-5 to TRBJ1-5; D possibly corresponds to TRBD1 (6 bases). With 2 bases removed from V and 0 bases from J, the gap between germline ends came to 11 bases. Per the germline V gene, CDR1 is LGHNT and CDR2 is FRNRAP. The length of the CDR3 is 16 residues. DNA of the CDR3: TGTGCTAGTGGTTTGCTCGGACAGTATAGCAATCAGCCCCAGCATTTT. Translating gives CASGLLGQYSNQPQHF.

DNA of the CDR3: TGTGCCAGCAGCTTAGGTTACGGGGGGCGGGATACGCAGTATTTT. Its protein product is CASSLGYGGRDTQYF. The chain uses TRBV11-2 and TRBJ2-3; maybe TRBD2 (7 bases). The CDR3 is 15 amino acids. V dropped 1 base and J dropped 6 bases, with 14 bases sitting between them. Germline V gene lookup returns CDR1 SGHAT and CDR2 FQNNGV.

The V and J genes are TRBV5-6 and TRBJ2-1, with 7 positions matching TRBD1. This CDR3 is built from 14 residues. The germline gives CDR1 SGHDT, CDR2 YYEEEE. CDR3 coding DNA: TGTGCTATGGAACGGCAGGGGGTCGTCAATGAGCAGTTCTTC. Its protein is CAMERQGVVNEQFF.

This clone was found a few times. This chain joins TRBV7-8 and TRBJ1-1; TRBD1 aligns across 7 bases. The CDR3 totals 16 residues. Germline assignment: CDR1 SGHVS and CDR2 FQNEAQ. The V and J ends lost 1 base and 5 bases, in that order; junction bases with no gene match: 10. The CDR3 bases are TGTGCCAGCAGCTTAGACAGGAGGGGGCGGGAGACTGAAGCTTTCTTT. Its protein product is CASSLDRRGRETEAFF. The full variable domain, with the rest looked up from reference TRBV7-8 and TRBJ1-1, is GAGVSQSPRYKVAKRGQDVALRCDPISGHVSLFWYQQALGQGPEFLTYFQNEAQLDKSGLPSDRFFAERPEGSVSTLKIQRTQQEDSAVYLCASSLDRRGRETEAFFGQGTRLTVV.

This chain connects TRBV5-1 to TRBJ2-7; D unclear. The CDR3 has 15 amino acids. Trimming removed 0 bases from V and 0 bases from J, with 10 bases in between. Germline-derived CDR1 and CDR2 are SGHRS and YFSETQ. CDR3 DNA: TGCGCCAGCAGCTTGGACTACTCGAGCTCCTACGAGCAGTACTTC. It specifies CASSLDYSSSYEQYF.

The chain uses TRBV5-1 and TRBJ2-1; 14 bases line up with TRBD2. Germline V lookup: CDR1 SGHRS, CDR2 YFSETQ. The CDR3 is 16 amino acids. J was trimmed by 7 bases and V by 1 base; bases with no gene match: 4. The CDR3 nucleotides are TGCGCCAGCAGCTTGAGTGGACTAGCGGGAGGAAATGAGCAGTTCTTC. Translating gives CASSLSGLAGGNEQFF.

The chain joins TRBV10-2 to TRBJ2-7; maybe TRBD2 (7 bases). Deletions cut 3 bases from V and 7 bases from J, with 22 bases between. Germline V gene lookup returns CDR1 WSHSY and CDR2 SAAADI. The CDR3 has 16 amino acids. The CDR3 protein is CASSDIGGGVPGEQYF. The CDR3 DNA follows: TGCGCCAGCAGTGATATAGGGGGAGGGGTGCCGGGGGAGCAGTACTTC.

This clone was seen only once. Different DNA sequences within this sample yield the same CDR3. J is TRBJ2-7 and V is TRBV6-1; a weak D match, TRBD2 (6 bases). This CDR3 has 15 amino acids. Per the germline V gene, CDR1 is MNHNS and CDR2 is SASEGT. Trimming removed 1 base at V and 4 bases at J, with 14 bases between. The DNA of the CDR3 is TGTGCCAGCAGTGAAGGGTTGGGGGGTAGATACGAGCAGTACTTC. Amino acid sequence: CASSEGLGGRYEQYF.